One and the same sample provided the 10 T cell receptor beta chains below, sequenced in a study of blood T cell repertoires in COVID-19. Using immunoSEQ multiplex PCR, the repertoire was profiled, and TCRdb retains in-frame clones only, with some absent. The repertoire holds roughly 87,000 clones, with 85% to 90% as singletons. Sequencing used peripheral blood. These receptors were obtained from a man in his forties or fifties with acute or convalescent COVID-19.

This clone was seen a few times. This chain uses TRBV7-8 with TRBJ1-1; TRBD1 might be the D (5 bases). CDR3 length: 15 amino acids. Trimming left V 1 base short and J 0 bases short, with 9 bases between. CDR1 is SGHVS and CDR2 is FQNEAQ in the germline V gene. CDR3 residues: CASSLVGGMNTEAFF. CDR3 bases: TGTGCCAGCAGCTTAGTTGGGGGGATGAACACTGAAGCTTTCTTT.

This chain links TRBV5-5 with TRBJ2-7, with D perhaps matching TRBD2 (6 bases). The CDR3 is made up of 14 amino acids. Germline V gene sequence: CDR1 SGHKS, CDR2 YYEKEE (reference sequence). Trimming shortened V by 4 bases and J by 4 bases, and 15 bases separated the two germline ends. The CDR3 sequence: CASSPYTGGYEQYF. As DNA, the CDR3 is TGTGCCAGCAGCCCGTACACCGGGGGTTACGAGCAGTACTTC.

This chain joins TRBV2 and TRBJ2-3; a weak D match, TRBD2 (5 bases). Germline V CDR1 and CDR2: SNHLY, FYNNEI. V was shortened by 0 bases and J by 1 base, with 11 bases between the two germline ends. The CDR3 runs 16 residues. The CDR3 nucleotides are TGTGCCAGCAGTGAAGCGTCGGGGTTGGGCACAGATACGCAGTATTTT. Its translation: CASSEASGLGTDTQYF.

The chain recombines TRBV28 with TRBJ1-5; no firm D call. CDR3 length: 14 residues. Germline V CDR1 and CDR2: MDHEN, SYDVKM. The germline V and J ends were trimmed by 4 bases and 0 bases, with 7 bases remaining between them. For the CDR3, the DNA is TGTGCCAGCAGTTGGCCATCTAGCAATCAGCCCCAGCATTTT. Translating it yields CASSWPSSNQPQHF.

The chain joins TRBV7-9 to TRBJ1-6; 11 nucleotides match TRBD1. Germline V gene lookup returns CDR1 SEHNR and CDR2 FQNEAQ (reference sequence). This CDR3 is 14 amino acids long. V shed 6 bases, J shed 10 bases, and the junction held 5 bases outside the gene matches. CDR3 sequence (DNA): TGTGCCAGCAGGGACAGGGGGCCAGGGTCACCCCTCCACTTT. Translation gives CASRDRGPGSPLHF. Full variable domain (missing parts from reference TRBV7-9 and TRBJ1-6): DTGVSQNPRHKITKRGQNVTFRCDPISEHNRLYWYRQTLGQGPEFLTYFQNEAQLEKSRLLSDRFSAERPKGSFSTLEIQRTEQGDSAMYLCASRDRGPGSPLHFGNGTRLTVT.

This chain uses TRBV29-1 with TRBJ1-1, with TRBD1 matching over 8 bases. The germline V gene has CDR1 SQVTM and CDR2 ANQGSEA. Germline trimming cut 7 bases from V and 3 bases from J; bases unmatched to any gene: 10. The CDR3 is 14 residues long. CDR3 in amino acids: CSAPGGQAHTEAFF. CDR3 DNA sequence: TGCAGCGCTCCGGGGGGACAGGCGCACACTGAAGCTTTCTTT.

V and J are TRBV7-2 and TRBJ1-4; tentative D call: TRBD1 (5 bases). V lost 2 bases, J lost 1 base, and 8 bases lay in between. Germline loops: CDR1 SGHTA, CDR2 FQGNSA. The CDR3 runs 15 residues. The CDR3 sequence is CASSLNGGTNEKLFF. DNA of the CDR3: TGTGCCAGCAGCTTAAACGGGGGAACTAATGAAAAACTGTTTTTT.

The chain uses TRBV5-1 and TRBJ2-2; 9 nucleotides align to TRBD2. The CDR3 length is 13 residues. V dropped 4 bases and J dropped 5; count of bases not matched to a gene: 0. In germline, CDR1 is SGHRS, CDR2 YFSETQ. CDR3 coding DNA: TGCGCCAGCAGCGCGGGGGGGACCGGGGAGCTGTTTTTT. This gives the protein CASSAGGTGELFF.

This rearrangement joins TRBV7-2 to TRBJ1-5; no firm D call. This CDR3 spans 14 amino acids. Germline assignment: CDR1 SGHTA and CDR2 FQGNSA. V dropped 6 bases and J dropped 7 bases, with 16 bases sitting between them. The CDR3 DNA reads as TGTGCCAGCAGTGACTCCCGGGGAGGACAGCCCCAGCATTTT. Translation: CASSDSRGGQPQHF.

The J gene is TRBJ2-3, the V gene TRBV20-1; D might be TRBD2 (7 bases). V was cut by 3 bases and J by 1 base, with 23 bases left in between. The CDR3 covers 18 residues. Germline V lookup: CDR1 DFQATT, CDR2 SNEGSKA (reference sequence). CDR3 in DNA: TGCAGTGCTAGTGTCCCGGGGGGCTATAGTATGGGCACAGATACGCAGTATTTT. This codes for CSASVPGGYSMGTDTQYF.